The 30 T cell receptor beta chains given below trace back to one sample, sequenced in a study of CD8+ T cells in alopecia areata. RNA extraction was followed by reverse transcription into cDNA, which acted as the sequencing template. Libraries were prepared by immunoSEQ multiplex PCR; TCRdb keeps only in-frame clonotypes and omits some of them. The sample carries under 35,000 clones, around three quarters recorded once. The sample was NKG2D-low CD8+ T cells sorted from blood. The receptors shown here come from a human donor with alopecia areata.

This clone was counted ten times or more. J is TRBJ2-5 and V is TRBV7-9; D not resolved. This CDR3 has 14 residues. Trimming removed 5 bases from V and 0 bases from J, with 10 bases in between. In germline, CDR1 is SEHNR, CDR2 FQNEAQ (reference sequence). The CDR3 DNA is TGTGCCAGCAGCGAGACACAGTACCAAGAGACCCAGTACTTC. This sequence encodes CASSETQYQETQYF.

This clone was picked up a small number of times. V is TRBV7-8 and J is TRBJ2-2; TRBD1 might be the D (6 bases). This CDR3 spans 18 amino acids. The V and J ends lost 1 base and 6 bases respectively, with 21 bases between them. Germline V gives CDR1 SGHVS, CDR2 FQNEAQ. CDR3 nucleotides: TGTGCCAGCAGCTTAGAATCTTGGGCAGGGGAATACTCCGGGGAGCTGTTTTTT. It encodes CASSLESWAGEYSGELFF. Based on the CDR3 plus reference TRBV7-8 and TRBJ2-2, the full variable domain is GAGVSQSPRYKVAKRGQDVALRCDPISGHVSLFWYQQALGQGPEFLTYFQNEAQLDKSGLPSDRFFAERPEGSVSTLKIQRTQQEDSAVYLCASSLESWAGEYSGELFFGEGSRLTVL.

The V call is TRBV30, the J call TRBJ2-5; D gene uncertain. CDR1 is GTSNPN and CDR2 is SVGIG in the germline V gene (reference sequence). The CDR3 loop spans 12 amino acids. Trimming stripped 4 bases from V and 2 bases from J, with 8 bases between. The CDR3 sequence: CAWIGDQETQYF. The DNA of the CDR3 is TGTGCCTGGATTGGGGATCAAGAGACCCAGTACTTC.

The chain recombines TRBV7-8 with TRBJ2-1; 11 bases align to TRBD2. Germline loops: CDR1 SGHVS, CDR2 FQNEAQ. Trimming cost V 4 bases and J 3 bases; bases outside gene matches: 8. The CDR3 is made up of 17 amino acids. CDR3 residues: CASSSPPGTSGYNEQFF. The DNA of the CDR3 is TGTGCCAGCAGCTCCCCTCCGGGGACTAGCGGCTACAATGAGCAGTTCTTC. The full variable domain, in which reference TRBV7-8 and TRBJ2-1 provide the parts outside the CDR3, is GAGVSQSPRYKVAKRGQDVALRCDPISGHVSLFWYQQALGQGPEFLTYFQNEAQLDKSGLPSDRFFAERPEGSVSTLKIQRTQQEDSAVYLCASSSPPGTSGYNEQFFGPGTRLTVL.

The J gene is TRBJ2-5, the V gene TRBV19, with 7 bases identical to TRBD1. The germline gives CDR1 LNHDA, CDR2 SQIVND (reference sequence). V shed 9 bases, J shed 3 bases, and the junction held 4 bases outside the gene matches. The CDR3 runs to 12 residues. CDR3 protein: CASRTGEETQYF. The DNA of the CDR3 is TGTGCCAGCAGAACAGGGGAAGAGACCCAGTACTTC. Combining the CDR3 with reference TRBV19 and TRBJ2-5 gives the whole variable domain DGGITQSPKYLFRKEGQNVTLSCEQNLNHDAMYWYRQDPGQGLRLIYYSQIVNDFQKGDIAEGYSVSREKKESFPLTVTSAQKNPTAFYLCASRTGEETQYFGPGTRLLVL.

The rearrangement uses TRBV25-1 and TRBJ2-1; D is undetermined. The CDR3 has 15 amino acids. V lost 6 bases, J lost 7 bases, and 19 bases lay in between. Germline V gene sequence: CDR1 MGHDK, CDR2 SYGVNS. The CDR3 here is CASSPSLPQLNEQFF. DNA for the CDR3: TGTGCCAGCAGCCCAAGCCTCCCTCAGCTTAATGAGCAGTTCTTC.

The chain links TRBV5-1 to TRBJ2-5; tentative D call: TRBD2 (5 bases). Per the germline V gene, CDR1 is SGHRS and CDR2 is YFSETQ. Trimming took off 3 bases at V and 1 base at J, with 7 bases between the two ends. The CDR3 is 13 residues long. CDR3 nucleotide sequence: TGCGCCAGCAGCTGGGAGTTCCAAGAGACCCAGTACTTC. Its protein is CASSWEFQETQYF. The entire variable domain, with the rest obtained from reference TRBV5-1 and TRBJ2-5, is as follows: KAGVTQTPRYLIKTRGQQVTLSCSPISGHRSVSWYQQTPGQGLQFLFEYFSETQRNKGNFPGRFSGRQFSNSRSEMNVSTLELGDSALYLCASSWEFQETQYFGPGTRLLVL.

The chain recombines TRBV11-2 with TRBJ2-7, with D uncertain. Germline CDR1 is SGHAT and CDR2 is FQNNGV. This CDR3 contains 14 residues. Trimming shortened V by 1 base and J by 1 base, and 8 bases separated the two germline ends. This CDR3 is CASSLVSRSYEQYF. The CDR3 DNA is TGTGCCAGCAGCTTAGTGTCCCGGTCCTACGAGCAGTACTTC.

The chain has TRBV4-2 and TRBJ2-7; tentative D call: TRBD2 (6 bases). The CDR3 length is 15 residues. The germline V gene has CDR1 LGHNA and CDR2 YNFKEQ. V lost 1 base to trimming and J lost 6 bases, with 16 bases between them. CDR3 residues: CASSQATGEYFEQYF. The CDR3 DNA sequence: TGTGCCAGCAGCCAAGCCACGGGAGAATATTTCGAGCAGTACTTC.

CDR3 DNA sequence: TGTGCCAGCCAACGCCCGGGACTCAGCTACAATGAGCAGTTCTTC. Encoded protein: CASQRPGLSYNEQFF. This chain uses TRBV2 with TRBJ2-1; perhaps TRBD2 as D (6 bases). CDR1 SNHLY and CDR2 FYNNEI come from the germline V gene. Trimming took 8 bases from V and 3 from J, leaving 17 bases between them. The CDR3 totals 15 residues.

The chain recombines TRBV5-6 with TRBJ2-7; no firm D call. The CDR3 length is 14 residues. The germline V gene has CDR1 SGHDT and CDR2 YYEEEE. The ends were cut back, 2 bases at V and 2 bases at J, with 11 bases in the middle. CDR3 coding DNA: TGTGCCAGCAGCTTTAGAGGCCTAACCTACGAGCAGTACTTC. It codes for CASSFRGLTYEQYF.

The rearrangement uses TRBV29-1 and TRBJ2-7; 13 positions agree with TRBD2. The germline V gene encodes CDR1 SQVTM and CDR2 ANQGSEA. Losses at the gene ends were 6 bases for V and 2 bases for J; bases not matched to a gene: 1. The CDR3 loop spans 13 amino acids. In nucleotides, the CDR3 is TGCAGCGTGGGACTAGCGGGGACCTACGAGCAGTACTTC. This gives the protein CSVGLAGTYEQYF.

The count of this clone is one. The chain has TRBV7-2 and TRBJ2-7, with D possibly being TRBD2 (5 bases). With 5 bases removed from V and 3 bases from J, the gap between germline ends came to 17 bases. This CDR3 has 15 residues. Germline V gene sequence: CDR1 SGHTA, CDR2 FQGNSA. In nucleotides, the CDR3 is TGTGCCAGCAGCGAGGGCCTCTCGCCGTACTACGAGCAGTACTTC. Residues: CASSEGLSPYYEQYF.

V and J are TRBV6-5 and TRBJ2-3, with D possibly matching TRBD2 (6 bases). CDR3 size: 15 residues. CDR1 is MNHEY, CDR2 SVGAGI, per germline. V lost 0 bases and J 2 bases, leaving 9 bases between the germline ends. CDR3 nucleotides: TGTGCCAGCAGTTACTCGGGGGGATACACAGATACGCAGTATTTT. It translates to CASSYSGGYTDTQYF.

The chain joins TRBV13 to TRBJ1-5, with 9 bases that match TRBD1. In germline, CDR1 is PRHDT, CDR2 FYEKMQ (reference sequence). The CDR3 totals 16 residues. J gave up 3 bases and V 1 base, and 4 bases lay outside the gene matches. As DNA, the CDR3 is TGTGCCAGCAGCTTAGAAGGACAGGGGCCCAATCAGCCCCAGCATTTT. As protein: CASSLEGQGPNQPQHF. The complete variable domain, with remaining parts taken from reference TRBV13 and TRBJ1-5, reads AAGVIQSPRHLIKEKRETATLKCYPIPRHDTVYWYQQGPGQDPQFLISFYEKMQSDKGSIPDRFSAQQFSDYHSELNMSSLELGDSALYFCASSLEGQGPNQPQHFGDGTRLSIL.

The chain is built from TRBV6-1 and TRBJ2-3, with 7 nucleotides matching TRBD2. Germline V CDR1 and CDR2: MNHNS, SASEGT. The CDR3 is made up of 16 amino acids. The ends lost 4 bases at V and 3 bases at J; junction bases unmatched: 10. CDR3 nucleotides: TGTGCCAGCAGTGTAGGTAGTGGGGGGGGTACAGATACGCAGTATTTT. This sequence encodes CASSVGSGGGTDTQYF.

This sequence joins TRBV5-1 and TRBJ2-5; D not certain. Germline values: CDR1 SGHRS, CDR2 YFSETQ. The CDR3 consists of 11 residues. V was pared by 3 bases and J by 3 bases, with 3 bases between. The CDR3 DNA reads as TGCGCCAGCAGCTCCAAAGAGACCCAGTACTTC. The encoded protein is CASSSKETQYF.

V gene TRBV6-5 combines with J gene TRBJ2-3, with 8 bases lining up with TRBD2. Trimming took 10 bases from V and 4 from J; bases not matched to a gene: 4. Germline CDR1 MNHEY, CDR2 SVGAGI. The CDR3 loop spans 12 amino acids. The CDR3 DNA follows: TGTGCCATCGGGGGGGGCCCAGATACGCAGTATTTT. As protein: CAIGGGPDTQYF.

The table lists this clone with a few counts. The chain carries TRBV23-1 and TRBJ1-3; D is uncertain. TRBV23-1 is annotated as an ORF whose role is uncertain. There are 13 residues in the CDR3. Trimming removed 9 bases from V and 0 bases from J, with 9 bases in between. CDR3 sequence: CARTGFSGNTIYF. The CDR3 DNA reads TGCGCCAGAACGGGATTCTCTGGAAACACCATATATTTT.

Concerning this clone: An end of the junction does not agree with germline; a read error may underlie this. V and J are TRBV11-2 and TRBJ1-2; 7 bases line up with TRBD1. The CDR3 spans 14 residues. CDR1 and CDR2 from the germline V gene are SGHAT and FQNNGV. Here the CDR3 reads CASSMTGSNYGYTF. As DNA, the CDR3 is TGTGCCAGCAGCATGACAGGGTCTAATTATGGCTACACCTTC.

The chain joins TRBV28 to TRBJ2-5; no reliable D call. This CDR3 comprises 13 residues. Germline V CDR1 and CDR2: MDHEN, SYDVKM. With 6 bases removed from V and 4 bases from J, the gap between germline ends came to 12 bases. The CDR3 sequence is CASRPRSGETQYF. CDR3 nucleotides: TGTGCCAGCAGACCCAGGTCCGGAGAGACCCAGTACTTC.

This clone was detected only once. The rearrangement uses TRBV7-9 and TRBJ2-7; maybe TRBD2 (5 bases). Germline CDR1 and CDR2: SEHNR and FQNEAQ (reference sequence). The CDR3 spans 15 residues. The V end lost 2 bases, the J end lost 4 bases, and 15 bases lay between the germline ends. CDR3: CASSLSPAGGYEQYF. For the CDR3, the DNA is TGTGCCAGCAGCTTATCGCCTGCTGGAGGTTACGAGCAGTACTTC. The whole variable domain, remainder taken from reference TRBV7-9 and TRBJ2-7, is DTGVSQNPRHKITKRGQNVTFRCDPISEHNRLYWYRQTLGQGPEFLTYFQNEAQLEKSRLLSDRFSAERPKGSFSTLEIQRTEQGDSAMYLCASSLSPAGGYEQYFGPGTRLTVT.

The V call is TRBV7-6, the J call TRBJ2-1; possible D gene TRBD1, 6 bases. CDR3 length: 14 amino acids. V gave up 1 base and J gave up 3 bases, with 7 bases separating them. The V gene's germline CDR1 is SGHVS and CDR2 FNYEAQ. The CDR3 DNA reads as TGTGCCAGCAGCTTAGGAGGGGGCTACAATGAGCAGTTCTTC. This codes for CASSLGGGYNEQFF.

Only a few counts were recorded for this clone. In nucleotides, the CDR3 is TGCGCCAGCAGCTTTTCGGATATGAACACTGAAGCTTTCTTT. It yields the protein CASSFSDMNTEAFF. The genes are TRBV5-1 and TRBJ1-1; D is ambiguous. With 2 bases removed from V and 0 bases from J, the gap between germline ends came to 8 bases. The CDR3 runs 14 residues. Germline-derived CDR1 and CDR2 are SGHRS and YFSETQ.

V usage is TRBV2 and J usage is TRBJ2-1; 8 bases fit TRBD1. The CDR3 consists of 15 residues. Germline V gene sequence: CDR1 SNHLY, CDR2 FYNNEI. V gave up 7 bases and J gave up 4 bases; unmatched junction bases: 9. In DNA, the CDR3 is TGTGCCAGCAATCCGGGGCAGGGGGCTTACAATGAGCAGTTCTTC. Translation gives CASNPGQGAYNEQFF.

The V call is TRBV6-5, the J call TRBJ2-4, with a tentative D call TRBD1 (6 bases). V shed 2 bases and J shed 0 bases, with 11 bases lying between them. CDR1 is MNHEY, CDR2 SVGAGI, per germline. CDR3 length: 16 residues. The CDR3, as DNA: TGTGCCAGCAGTTACGGACAGACTACAGCCAAAAACATTCAGTACTTC. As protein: CASSYGQTTAKNIQYF.

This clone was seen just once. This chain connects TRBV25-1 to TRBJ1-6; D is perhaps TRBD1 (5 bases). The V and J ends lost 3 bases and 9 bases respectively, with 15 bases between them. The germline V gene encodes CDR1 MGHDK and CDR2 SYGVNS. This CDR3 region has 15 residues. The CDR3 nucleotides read TGTGCCAGCAGTGAGGTGATCAGGGATTCTTCACCCCTCCACTTT. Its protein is CASSEVIRDSSPLHF.

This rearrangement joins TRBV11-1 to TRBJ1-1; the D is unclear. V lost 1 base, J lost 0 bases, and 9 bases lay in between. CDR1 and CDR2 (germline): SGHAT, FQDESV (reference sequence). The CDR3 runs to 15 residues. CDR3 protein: CASSLGQTMNTEAFF. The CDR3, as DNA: TGTGCCAGCAGCTTAGGGCAGACCATGAACACTGAAGCTTTCTTT.

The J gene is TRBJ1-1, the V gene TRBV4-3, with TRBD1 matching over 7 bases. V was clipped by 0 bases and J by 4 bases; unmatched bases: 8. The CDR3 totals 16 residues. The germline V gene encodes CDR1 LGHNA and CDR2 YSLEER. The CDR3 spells CASSQDGTDELTEAFF. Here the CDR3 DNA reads TGCGCCAGCAGCCAAGATGGGACAGACGAACTCACTGAAGCTTTCTTT.

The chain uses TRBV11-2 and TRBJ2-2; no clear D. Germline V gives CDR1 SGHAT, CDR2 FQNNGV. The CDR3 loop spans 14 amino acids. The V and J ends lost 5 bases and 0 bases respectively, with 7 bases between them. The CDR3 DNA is TGTGCCAGCAGCGGCACAGCGAACACCGGGGAGCTGTTTTTT. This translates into CASSGTANTGELFF.